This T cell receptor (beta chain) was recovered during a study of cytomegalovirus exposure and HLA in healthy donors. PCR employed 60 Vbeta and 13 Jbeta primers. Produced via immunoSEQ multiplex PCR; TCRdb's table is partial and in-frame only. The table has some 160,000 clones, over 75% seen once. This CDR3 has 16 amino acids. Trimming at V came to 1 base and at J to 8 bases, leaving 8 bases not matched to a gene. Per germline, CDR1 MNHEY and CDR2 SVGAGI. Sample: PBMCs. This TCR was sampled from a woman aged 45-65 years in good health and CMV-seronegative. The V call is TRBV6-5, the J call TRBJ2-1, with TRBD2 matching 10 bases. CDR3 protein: CASSYYREREGHEQFF. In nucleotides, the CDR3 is TGTGCCAGCAGTTACTATCGGGAGCGGGAGGGCCATGAGCAGTTCTTC.